Presented here are 18 T cell receptor beta chains from one specimen sequenced in a study of blood T cell repertoires in COVID-19. Profiled with immunoSEQ multiplex PCR; TCRdb holds only in-frame clones, not every one. The sample consists of about 100,000 clones, around four fifths of them appearing once. Source material: peripheral blood. The receptors come from an older man with acute or convalescent COVID-19.

This sequence joins TRBV11-3 and TRBJ2-5; 8 bases match TRBD2. V gave up 6 bases and J gave up 1 base; unmatched junction bases: 7. Per germline, CDR1 SGHNT and CDR2 YENEEA. The CDR3 is 15 residues long. The CDR3 DNA reads as TGTGCCAGCAGTCCCGGGGGGGACCCCCAAGAGACCCAGTACTTC. It encodes CASSPGGDPQETQYF.

This chain connects TRBV3-1 (or the pseudogene TRBV3-2) to TRBJ1-4; TRBD1 might be the D (5 bases). Germline V gene lookup returns CDR1 LGHDT and CDR2 YNNKEL (reference sequence). The CDR3 is 16 residues long. The V and J ends lost 4 bases and 5 bases respectively, with 17 bases between them. This CDR3 reads CASSLRGSRGNEKLFF. The CDR3 nucleotides read TGTGCCAGCAGCCTCAGAGGCTCTCGGGGGAATGAAAAACTGTTTTTT.

The J gene is TRBJ2-1, the V gene TRBV2, with 8 nucleotides matching TRBD2. V gave up 4 bases and J gave up 10 bases; unmatched junction bases: 12. Germline CDR1 is SNHLY and CDR2 is FYNNEI. There are 15 residues in the CDR3. The CDR3 bases are TGTGCCAGCAGTGTAGGCCGGGGGGGGGATTCCGAGCAGTTCTTC. Translation gives CASSVGRGGDSEQFF.

A word on this clone: This same CDR3 is encoded by further DNA sequences in the sample. The chain joins TRBV29-1 to TRBJ1-1, with 7 bases matching TRBD1. The V and J ends lost 4 bases and 0 bases, in that order; junction bases with no gene match: 2. The V gene's germline CDR1 is SQVTM and CDR2 ANQGSEA. The CDR3 loop spans 13 amino acids. DNA for the CDR3: TGCAGCGTTGTAAGGGGGCTGAACACTGAAGCTTTCTTT. Encoded protein: CSVVRGLNTEAFF.

The chain uses TRBV10-3 and TRBJ1-2; perhaps TRBD1 as D (5 bases). Germline lookup yields CDR1 ENHRY and CDR2 SYGVKD. Trimming stripped 4 bases from V and 6 bases from J, with 24 bases between. There are 17 residues in the CDR3. In DNA form, the CDR3 reads TGTGCCATCAGTGCATCCTTCGGGCTTACCCAGGGTCATGGCTACACCTTC. Amino acids: CAISASFGLTQGHGYTF.

The chain carries TRBV11-3 and TRBJ2-3; 9 bases agree with TRBD1. Germline V gene sequence: CDR1 SGHNT, CDR2 YENEEA. CDR3 length: 15 residues. The V gene end was trimmed by 1 base and the J gene end by 3 bases; junction bases not matched to a gene: 2. Here the CDR3 DNA reads TGTGCCAGCAGCTTAGGGGACAGGGCGACAGATACGCAGTATTTT. It is translated as CASSLGDRATDTQYF.

The chain has TRBV5-1 and TRBJ2-3, with TRBD2 matching over 11 bases. Germline loops: CDR1 SGHRS, CDR2 YFSETQ. V gave up 4 bases and J gave up 5 bases; unmatched junction bases: 6. There are 15 residues in the CDR3. The CDR3 protein is CASSLSGGAQDTQYF. DNA for the CDR3: TGCGCCAGCAGCCTTAGCGGGGGGGCCCAAGATACGCAGTATTTT.

The gene calls are TRBV7-8 and TRBJ2-5; 7 nucleotides line up with TRBD2. Germline assignment: CDR1 SGHVS and CDR2 FQNEAQ. Losses at the gene ends were 5 bases for V and 9 bases for J; bases not matched to a gene: 9. The CDR3 covers 13 residues. This CDR3 reads CASSPLGGEAQYF. The CDR3 nucleotides are TGTGCCAGCAGCCCCCTGGGGGGGGAGGCCCAGTACTTC.

This clone was observed a handful of times. The V gene is TRBV6-6, the J gene TRBJ2-5; TRBD1 agrees at 8 bases. Germline CDR1 reads MNHNY; CDR2 reads SVGAGI (reference sequence). This CDR3 comprises 16 residues. Unmatched junction bases numbered 9, after V lost 5 bases and J lost 1 base. In nucleotides, the CDR3 is TGTGCCAGCAGTCCCGGACAGGGCCTACTCCAAGAGACCCAGTACTTC. Its protein product is CASSPGQGLLQETQYF.

V usage is TRBV9 and J usage is TRBJ2-1; D not certain. Deletions cut 0 bases from V and 6 bases from J, with 13 bases between. CDR3 size: 15 residues. Germline loops: CDR1 SGDLS, CDR2 YYNGEE. The CDR3 DNA reads TGTGCCAGCAGCGTAGGAACCGACAAGAGCAATGAGCAGTTCTTC. It is translated as CASSVGTDKSNEQFF.

The chain links TRBV19 to TRBJ1-4; weak D call: TRBD1 (6 bases). The V end lost 5 bases, the J end lost 10 bases, and 14 bases lay between the germline ends. Germline CDR1 and CDR2: LNHDA and SQIVND (reference sequence). This CDR3 region has 13 residues. For the CDR3, the DNA is TGTGCCAGTAGTGAAGGACAGAGATTAAAACTGTTTTTT. This translates into CASSEGQRLKLFF.

This clone showed up just a few times. This chain joins TRBV7-8 and TRBJ2-2; 7 positions match TRBD1. The V gene end was trimmed by 3 bases and the J gene end by 2 bases; junction bases not matched to a gene: 3. Germline CDR1 SGHVS, CDR2 FQNEAQ. The CDR3 sequence is 15 residues long. The CDR3: CASSFRDSNTGELFF. In DNA form, the CDR3 reads TGTGCCAGCAGCTTCCGGGACAGCAACACCGGGGAGCTGTTTTTT.

This rearrangement joins TRBV19 to TRBJ1-5; 9 bases align to TRBD1. The CDR3 has 17 amino acids. CDR1 LNHDA and CDR2 SQIVND come from the germline V gene (reference sequence). J was trimmed by 1 base and V by 1 base; bases with no gene match: 5. CDR3 in amino acids: CASSIAGTGRSNQPQHF. In DNA form, the CDR3 reads TGTGCCAGTAGTATAGCTGGGACAGGGAGGAGCAATCAGCCCCAGCATTTT.

This rearrangement joins TRBV6-5 to TRBJ2-7, with TRBD1 as a possible D gene (5 bases). The CDR3 length is 13 residues. Between the trimmed V and J ends, which lost 3 bases and 11 bases, there was a span of 17 bases. Germline CDR1 MNHEY, CDR2 SVGAGI. For the CDR3, the DNA is TGTGCCAGCAGTTATTACTCAGACAGCGTGGAGTACTTC. Protein product: CASSYYSDSVEYF.

A few counts support this clone. The DNA for the CDR3 is TGTGCCAGCAGCCTAGGGACAGGGGCCGTTTCCCAGCATTTT. Its translation: CASSLGTGAVSQHF. The chain uses TRBV3-1 (or the pseudogene TRBV3-2) and TRBJ1-5; 10 bases are shared with TRBD1. This CDR3 is built from 14 residues. Germline V CDR1 and CDR2: LGHDT, YNNKEL (reference sequence). V shed 4 bases and J 11 bases; nucleotides not matched to a gene: 8.

The CDR3 sequence: CASSEEGLDKNIQYF. Here the CDR3 DNA reads TGTGCCAGCAGTGAGGAGGGCTTGGACAAAAACATTCAGTACTTC. V is TRBV6-1 and J is TRBJ2-4, with D perhaps TRBD2 (6 bases). Trimming left V 3 bases short and J 3 bases short, with 12 bases between. The CDR3 extends over 15 amino acids. Germline values: CDR1 MNHNS, CDR2 SASEGT.

The CDR3 loop reads CASSGTGAGETQYF. CDR3 sequence (DNA): TGTGCCAGCAGTGGGACAGGGGCGGGGGAGACCCAGTACTTC. The chain has TRBV27 and TRBJ2-5; TRBD1 aligns across 10 bases. CDR3 length: 14 residues. After removal of 5 bases from V and 5 bases from J, the junction contained 5 bases not matched to a gene. CDR1 MNHEY and CDR2 SMNVEV come from the germline V gene (reference sequence).

A single count supports this clone. The V call is TRBV5-1, the J call TRBJ2-3; 9 bases line up with TRBD2. V trimming: 3 bases; J trimming: 2 bases; junction bases outside the gene matches: 4. The CDR3 extends over 15 amino acids. Per germline, CDR1 SGHRS and CDR2 YFSETQ. CDR3 in DNA: TGCGCCAGCAGCTCAGGCGGGGGGGCCACAGATACGCAGTATTTT. The encoded protein is CASSSGGGATDTQYF.